The 20 T cell receptor beta chains presented below share a single source sample, sequenced in a study of cytomegalovirus exposure and HLA in healthy donors. In the PCR, 60 Vbeta and 13 Jbeta primers were used. Sequencing was performed with immunoSEQ multiplex PCR; in TCRdb, only in-frame clones are kept and a portion is missing. The sample lists under 150,000 clones, approximately 80% occurring once. Sample: PBMCs. These receptors came from a woman between 35 and 50 years old in good health and CMV-seropositive.

The rearrangement joins TRBV7-2 to TRBJ1-2, with 10 bases aligning to TRBD1. The CDR3 length is 18 residues. Germline CDR1 reads SGHTA; CDR2 reads FQGNSA. V gave up 1 base and J gave up 1 base; unmatched junction bases: 9. CDR3 region: CASSLVLGQGDNNYGYTF. Written as DNA, the CDR3 is TGTGCCAGCAGCTTAGTACTAGGACAGGGGGACAATAACTATGGCTACACCTTC.

The chain has TRBV7-8 and TRBJ2-7; no firm D call. CDR1 and CDR2 from the germline V gene are SGHVS and FQNEAQ. V shed 1 base and J shed 6 bases, with 13 bases lying between them. CDR3 size: 14 residues. The CDR3: CASSLDGIGREQYF. CDR3 coding DNA: TGTGCCAGCAGCTTAGACGGCATTGGGCGCGAGCAGTACTTC.

This chain links TRBV6-5 with TRBJ2-5; tentative D call: TRBD1 (6 bases). With the DNA end fitting TRBJ2-7 better, the J assignment may be wrong. This CDR3 spans 16 amino acids. The V gene's germline CDR1 is MNHEY and CDR2 SVGAGI. The CDR3 protein is CASSFSQGHTTYEQYF. CDR3 bases: TGTGCCAGCAGTTTTTCCCAGGGACACACAACCTACGAGCAGTACTTC.

Concerning this clone itself: The CDR3 ends on some other residue instead of the conserved phenylalanine or tryptophan, so this is likely a read error. The DNA is left out, because the CDR3 cannot be placed on it with certainty; the CDR3 is given as TCRdb lists it. This chain links TRBV7-9 with TRBJ2-7; the table's TRBD1 call for D was not verified on the DNA. The germline V gene has CDR1 SEHNR and CDR2 FQNEAQ (reference sequence). Counting both end residues, the CDR3 totals 14 amino acids. CDR3 sequence: CASNSVGQGEKGGL.

This chain connects TRBV2 to TRBJ1-5; unclear D gene. V lost 3 bases to trimming and J lost 0 bases, with 12 bases between them. The CDR3 consists of 16 residues. From germline, CDR1 is SNHLY and CDR2 FYNNEI. DNA for the CDR3: TGTGCCAGCAGTGAGGGGAGTTATAATAGCAATCAGCCCCAGCATTTT. Protein: CASSEGSYNSNQPQHF.

This clone was seen only once. V is TRBV30 and J is TRBJ2-3; 9 bases align to TRBD2. Per germline, CDR1 GTSNPN and CDR2 SVGIG (reference sequence). The V and J ends lost 0 bases and 6 bases, in that order; junction bases with no gene match: 4. CDR3 length: 14 residues. For the CDR3, the DNA is TGTGCCTGGAGTGTAGCGGGGGGCCCGGATACGCAGTATTTT. It encodes CAWSVAGGPDTQYF.

J is TRBJ2-7 and V is TRBV6-6; weak D call: TRBD1 (5 bases). From germline, CDR1 is MNHNY and CDR2 SVGAGI (reference sequence). V was pared by 5 bases and J by 4 bases, with 15 bases between. There are 14 residues in the CDR3. The CDR3 nucleotides are TGTGCCAGCAGTACCGGACACGAGAGGTACGAGCAGTACTTC. It codes for CASSTGHERYEQYF.

V is TRBV4-3 and J is TRBJ2-5, with 9 bases fitting TRBD1. The DNA end is a closer match to TRBJ2-7, so the J assignment may be wrong. CDR3 size: 14 residues. From germline, CDR1 is LGHNA and CDR2 YSLEER. The CDR3 region is CASSQGDRAVEQYF. The CDR3 nucleotides are TGCGCCAGCAGCCAGGGGGACAGGGCAGTCGAGCAGTACTTC.

This clone appeared a few times. The chain joins TRBV7-9 to TRBJ2-1; D is perhaps TRBD2 (5 bases). Germline CDR1 SEHNR, CDR2 FQNEAQ (reference sequence). This CDR3 spans 14 amino acids. With 1 base removed from V and 8 bases from J, the gap between germline ends came to 12 bases. This chain's CDR3 is CASSLGGRDHEQFF. CDR3 coding DNA: TGTGCCAGCAGCTTAGGTGGGAGAGACCATGAGCAGTTCTTC.

This chain joins TRBV21-1 and TRBJ1-2; the table's D call of TRBD1 was not tested on the DNA. TRBV21-1 is designated a pseudogene. The CDR3 consists of 13 residues. The DNA of the CDR3 is TGTGCCACCCTCACGGACAGGGGATATGGCTACACCTTC. It encodes CATLTDRGYGYTF.

The V call is TRBV28, the J call TRBJ2-7, with a tentative D call TRBD1 (5 bases). Germline CDR1 is MDHEN and CDR2 is SYDVKM. The V and J ends lost 5 bases and 7 bases respectively, with 18 bases between them. The CDR3 loop spans 14 amino acids. DNA for the CDR3: TGTGCCAGCAGTCGGACGACAGTCCGTCGGGAGCAGTACTTC. Protein product: CASSRTTVRREQYF.

This chain connects TRBV9 to TRBJ2-5; 7 bases fit TRBD2. The CDR3 has 16 amino acids. Germline V gene lookup returns CDR1 SGDLS and CDR2 YYNGEE. V shed 0 bases and J 1 base; nucleotides not matched to a gene: 6. CDR3 protein: CASSVGGGGIQETQYF. The CDR3 nucleotides are TGTGCCAGCAGCGTAGGGGGCGGGGGAATCCAAGAGACCCAGTACTTC.

The V gene is TRBV5-1, the J gene TRBJ1-1; 9 nucleotides line up with TRBD1. Germline V gene data show CDR1 as SGHRS and CDR2 as YFSETQ. Losses at the gene ends were 4 bases for V and 11 bases for J; bases not matched to a gene: 12. The CDR3 covers 14 residues. This CDR3 is CASSPGTGTLWAFF. The CDR3 region has the DNA TGCGCCAGCAGCCCCGGGACAGGGACGTTATGGGCTTTCTTT. The variable domain in full, completed from reference TRBV5-1 and TRBJ1-1, reads KAGVTQTPRYLIKTRGQQVTLSCSPISGHRSVSWYQQTPGQGLQFLFEYFSETQRNKGNFPGRFSGRQFSNSRSEMNVSTLELGDSALYLCASSPGTGTLWAFFGQGTRLTVV.

V usage is TRBV5-5 and J usage is TRBJ2-5, with D hard to call. In germline, CDR1 is SGHKS, CDR2 YYEKEE (reference sequence). V was shortened by 2 bases and J by 4 bases, with 3 bases between the two germline ends. The length of the CDR3 is 11 residues. In DNA form, the CDR3 reads TGTGCCAGCAGCTTCTCAGAGACCCAGTACTTC. Residues: CASSFSETQYF.

The chain recombines TRBV11-2 with TRBJ2-2, with a weak D call TRBD2 (6 bases). CDR3 length: 16 amino acids. CDR1 SGHAT and CDR2 FQNNGV come from the germline V gene. Trimming removed 5 bases at V and 3 bases at J, with 16 bases between. CDR3 in amino acids: CASSPLAWGDTGELFF. The CDR3 DNA is TGTGCCAGCAGCCCCTTAGCGTGGGGGGACACCGGGGAGCTGTTTTTT.

In this sample, this clone turned up once. The chain joins TRBV27 to TRBJ2-6; D ambiguous. The CDR3 has 17 residues. V was clipped by 6 bases and J by 0 bases, with 15 bases between them. The V gene's germline CDR1 is MNHEY and CDR2 SMNVEV (reference sequence). CDR3: CASRPLRSLSGANVLTF. CDR3 sequence (DNA): TGTGCCAGCAGGCCCCTTCGGTCCCTCTCTGGGGCCAACGTCCTGACTTTC.

The rearrangement uses TRBV11-2 and TRBJ2-5, with D perhaps TRBD1 (5 bases). Germline V gene sequence: CDR1 SGHAT, CDR2 FQNNGV. The CDR3 is 15 residues long. V was cut by 1 base and J by 5 bases, with 14 bases left in between. CDR3 sequence (DNA): TGTGCCAGCAGCTTAGGTGGCAGGGAAGGGGAGACCCAGTACTTC. Protein sequence: CASSLGGREGETQYF.

This clone has a single count. V gene TRBV9 combines with J gene TRBJ2-2, with 9 bases that match TRBD2. Germline CDR1 and CDR2: SGDLS and YYNGEE. This CDR3 has 17 amino acids. Unmatched junction bases numbered 7, after V lost 1 base and J lost 3 bases. The DNA of the CDR3 is TGTGCCAGCAGCGTAAGGGCGGGAGGGCCGGACACCGGGGAGCTGTTTTTT. Residues: CASSVRAGGPDTGELFF.

The CDR3 coding sequence is TGTGCCAGCAGCCAAGTCCCCGGCGGAGCTTTCTTT. Its translation is CASSQVPGGAFF. This chain connects TRBV11-2 to TRBJ1-1; D remains unclear. This CDR3 comprises 12 residues. The V end was cut by 5 bases, the J end by 10 bases, with 14 bases between. CDR1 and CDR2 from the germline V gene are SGHAT and FQNNGV.

V is TRBV9 and J is TRBJ2-5; 7 bases are a match to TRBD1. Gene TRBJ2-7 matches the end of the DNA better, so the J call may be wrong. The CDR3 spans 14 residues. Germline-derived CDR1 and CDR2 are SGDLS and YYNGEE. The CDR3 bases are TGTGCCAGCAGCGTAGCTAACAGGGGTTACGAGCAGTACTTC. Its translation: CASSVANRGYEQYF.